This TCR beta chain was found in a study of cytomegalovirus exposure and HLA in healthy donors. Study conclusions and caveats: TCR beta chains numbering more than 150 were designated cytomegalovirus-associated. In an earlier analysis, most TCR beta V segments were productive about 90% or about 30% of the time. Reportedly, HLA-A and HLA-B alleles of most subjects were accurately predicted from TCR beta.

The CDR3 length is 14 residues. Germline V gene lookup returns CDR1 KGHSH and CDR2 LQKENI. Unmatched junction bases numbered 5, after V lost 6 bases and J lost 4 bases. A note on this clone: Its specificity is not known.

The PCR employed 60 Vbeta primers together with 13 Jbeta primers. The data were produced by immunoSEQ multiplex PCR, yet TCRdb's version contains in-frame clones alone and is incomplete. The repertoire includes over 140,000 clones, 75% to 85% of them detected once, and 2% to 3% sits in the top ten. The origin of this receptor is a man aged 50 to 59 in good health and CMV-seronegative. The sequenced sample was PBMCs. The chain combines TRBV18 with TRBJ2-1, with 8 bases that match TRBD2. CDR3 in amino acids: CASSSTSGYNEQFF. As DNA, the CDR3 is TGTGCCAGCTCGTCAACTAGCGGTTACAATGAGCAGTTCTTC.